The 20 T cell receptor beta chains below were found in one sample sequenced in a study of T cell repertoires in cytomegalovirus infection. TCRdb re-derived calls from the reads in MiXCR, one entry per CDR3 protein. This table holds 900,000 to 950,000 distinct CDR3 sequences, approximately 31% found once. These receptors are not linked to any known antigen. The starting material was cultured CD8+ T cells from PBMCs, obtained from culture after CMV antigen stimulation. The source of these receptors is a human donor in good health (CMV status not recorded). Some clones in this sample may be carry-over from other donors' samples.

In its sample, this clonotype was seen many times. This chain connects TRBV6-6 to TRBJ1-1; D gene ambiguous. CDR1 is MNHNY, CDR2 SVGAGI, per germline (reference sequence). The CDR3 has 14 amino acids. The V end was cut by 0 bases, the J end by 6 bases, with 11 bases between. CDR3 amino acids: CASSYSIQQPEAFF. The DNA for the CDR3 is TGTGCCAGCAGTTACTCGATTCAGCAGCCTGAAGCTTTCTTT.

This clonotype was detected only a few times. This chain's CDR3 is CASSFGVRLGGLRETQYF. The CDR3 DNA is TGTGCCAGCAGCTTCGGCGTACGGTTAGGGGGCTTAAGGGAGACCCAGTACTTC. This chain connects TRBV7-9 to TRBJ2-5, with TRBD1 matching 7 bases. The trim removed 3 bases at V and 5 bases at J, leaving 18 bases unmatched. The CDR3 has 18 amino acids. Germline V gives CDR1 SEHNR, CDR2 FQNEAQ (reference sequence). The complete variable domain, with remaining parts taken from reference TRBV7-9 and TRBJ2-5, reads DTGVSQNPRHKITKRGQNVTFRCDPISEHNRLYWYRQTLGQGPEFLTYFQNEAQLEKSRLLSDRFSAERPKGSFSTLEIQRTEQGDSAMYLCASSFGVRLGGLRETQYFGPGTRLLVL.

The V gene is TRBV6-2 or TRBV6-3, the J gene TRBJ2-3; D not certain. The CDR3 totals 18 residues. Trimming removed 3 bases from V and 0 bases from J, with 19 bases in between. Germline V CDR1 and CDR2: MNHEY, SVGEGT. CDR3 DNA sequence: TGTGCCAGCAGTTATCCCGACACCTTTGAGACTAGCACAGATACGCAGTATTTT. Amino acid sequence: CASSYPDTFETSTDTQYF.

This clonotype was observed a few times. V usage is TRBV4-1 and J usage is TRBJ2-7, with 8 bases identical to TRBD1. With V trimmed by 4 bases and J by 3 bases, 8 bases remained unmatched. This CDR3 comprises 15 residues. CDR1 and CDR2 from the germline V gene are MGHRA and YSYEKL. For the CDR3, the DNA is TGCGCCAGCAGCCTTACAGCCGGGACAGGCTACGAGCAGTACTTC. Translation: CASSLTAGTGYEQYF.

The chain employs TRBV5-4 and TRBJ1-1, with no clear D. The V gene's germline CDR1 is SGHNT and CDR2 YYREEE (reference sequence). Trimming left V 1 base short and J 5 bases short, with 18 bases between. The CDR3 contains 16 residues. The CDR3 is CASSLKRERISTEAFF. CDR3 in DNA: TGTGCCAGCAGCTTGAAGAGGGAACGTATTTCTACTGAAGCTTTCTTT.

The chain is built from TRBV6-6 and TRBJ1-4; 7 bases line up with TRBD1. V shed 5 bases, J shed 8 bases, and the junction held 14 bases outside the gene matches. From germline, CDR1 is MNHNY and CDR2 SVGAGI (reference sequence). The CDR3 is 16 amino acids. This chain's CDR3 is CASSLSPQGSGEKLFF. The CDR3 DNA reads TGTGCCAGCAGTCTAAGCCCACAGGGGTCGGGGGAAAAACTGTTTTTT.

There are a few counts of this clonotype. The genes are TRBV24-1 and TRBJ2-1; no reliable D call. Germline loops: CDR1 KGHDR, CDR2 SFDVKD. The CDR3 extends over 15 amino acids. V was shortened by 0 bases and J by 9 bases, with 14 bases between the two germline ends. As DNA, the CDR3 is TGTGCCACCAGTGATTTGCAGCCCATCGGCAGTGAGCAGTTCTTC. Encoded protein: CATSDLQPIGSEQFF.

The chain couples TRBV6-6 to TRBJ1-4; D not certain. The CDR3 extends over 13 amino acids. Germline CDR1 and CDR2: MNHNY and SVGAGI (reference sequence). The V gene lost 4 bases and the J gene lost 6 bases, with 9 bases spanning the gap. This CDR3 is CASSSPADEKLFF. In DNA form, the CDR3 reads TGTGCCAGCAGTTCCCCAGCCGATGAAAAACTGTTTTTT.

The chain is built from TRBV6-5 and TRBJ1-1; weak D call: TRBD1 (6 bases). From germline, CDR1 is MNHEY and CDR2 SVGAGI. The CDR3 is made up of 12 amino acids. With 5 bases removed from V and 8 bases from J, the gap between germline ends came to 12 bases. Written as DNA, the CDR3 is TGTGCCAGCAGTGTCGACGACAGGGAAGCTTTCTTT. Translated, it gives CASSVDDREAFF.

The V gene is TRBV6-5, the J gene TRBJ1-3, with TRBD1 matching over 7 bases. The V gene's germline CDR1 is MNHEY and CDR2 SVGAGI. This CDR3 spans 13 amino acids. Trimming took 10 bases from V and 4 from J; bases not matched to a gene: 7. This CDR3 reads CANKGASGNTIYF. DNA for the CDR3: TGTGCCAACAAGGGGGCATCGGGAAACACCATATATTTT.

A few counts support this clonotype. The rearrangement joins TRBV7-9 to TRBJ1-1; D not resolved. Germline assignment: CDR1 SEHNR and CDR2 FQNEAQ (reference sequence). Trimming removed 0 bases at V and 0 bases at J, with 8 bases between. This CDR3 is built from 15 residues. The CDR3 spells CASSLAPHVNTEAFF. CDR3 DNA sequence: TGTGCCAGCAGCTTAGCGCCACACGTGAACACTGAAGCTTTCTTT.

This clonotype occurred a few times. This chain joins TRBV2 and TRBJ1-2; no clear D gene. CDR1 is SNHLY, CDR2 FYNNEI, per germline. This CDR3 contains 12 residues. Trimming stripped 8 bases from V and 5 bases from J, with 12 bases between. For the CDR3, the DNA is TGTGCCAGCCCCCGACGGCATTATGGCTACACCTTC. Protein product: CASPRRHYGYTF.

This clonotype was picked up a small number of times. This chain links TRBV27 with TRBJ1-2; D not resolved. The CDR3 is 14 residues long. Trimming removed 8 bases from V and 4 bases from J, with 17 bases in between. Per germline, CDR1 MNHEY and CDR2 SMNVEV (reference sequence). The CDR3, as DNA: TGTGCCAGCTCTAAACCGGGAGCAATCTATGGCTACACCTTC. This translates into CASSKPGAIYGYTF.

This clonotype has more than one count but fewer than ten. The chain is built from TRBV11-2 and TRBJ2-1; a weak D match, TRBD1 (5 bases). The CDR3 has 18 amino acids. V lost 1 base to trimming and J lost 4 bases, with 20 bases between them. Germline V CDR1 and CDR2: SGHAT, FQNNGV. Here the CDR3 DNA reads TGTGCCAGCAGCTTAGGGCTTATAGGCAGGGTGGCATACAATGAGCAGTTCTTC. Its protein product is CASSLGLIGRVAYNEQFF.

The V and J genes are TRBV7-9 and TRBJ2-3; D remains unclear. Looked up from germline, CDR1 is SEHNR and CDR2 is FQNEAQ (reference sequence). The V end lost 4 bases, the J end lost 5 bases, and 7 bases lay between the germline ends. The CDR3 spans 12 residues. CDR3 amino acids: CASSYAKDTQYF. The CDR3 DNA reads TGTGCCAGCAGCTACGCTAAAGATACGCAGTATTTT. The variable domain in full, with the rest retrieved from reference TRBV7-9 and TRBJ2-3, is DTGVSQNPRHKITKRGQNVTFRCDPISEHNRLYWYRQTLGQGPEFLTYFQNEAQLEKSRLLSDRFSAERPKGSFSTLEIQRTEQGDSAMYLCASSYAKDTQYFGPGTRLTVL.

This clonotype was detected a few times. This chain links TRBV6-6 with TRBJ2-7, with a weak D call TRBD1 (5 bases). Germline CDR1 is MNHNY and CDR2 is SVGAGI (reference sequence). The CDR3 is made up of 14 amino acids. Deletions cut 0 bases from V and 3 bases from J, with 9 bases between. CDR3 residues: CASSYSGRDYEQYV. The CDR3 bases are TGTGCCAGCAGTTACTCAGGCAGGGACTACGAGCAGTACGTC.

This clonotype was seen only a few times. This chain links TRBV2 with TRBJ1-2; TRBD1 matches at 8 bases. The J segment lost 4 bases and the V segment lost 8 bases, leaving 6 bases of the junction unmatched. This CDR3 spans 13 amino acids. Looked up from germline, CDR1 is SNHLY and CDR2 is FYNNEI. The CDR3 coding sequence is TGTGCCAGCGGGCAGGGGGCTGGCTATGGCTACACCTTC. This codes for CASGQGAGYGYTF.

The rearrangement uses TRBV3-1 and TRBJ1-1, with D hard to call. The CDR3 consists of 17 residues. Germline CDR1 LGHDT, CDR2 YNNKEL (reference sequence). Trimming removed 2 bases at V and 0 bases at J, with 16 bases between. CDR3 sequence: CASSQIARLGLNTEAFF. CDR3 DNA: TGTGCCAGCAGCCAAATTGCTCGATTGGGCTTGAACACTGAAGCTTTCTTT. Filled out from reference TRBV3-1 and TRBJ1-1, the complete variable domain reads DTAVSQTPKYLVTQMGNDKSIKCEQNLGHDTMYWYKQDSKKFLKIMFSYNNKELIINETVPNRFSPKSPDKAHLNLHINSLELGDSAVYFCASSQIARLGLNTEAFFGQGTRLTVV.

This clonotype was seen a single time. The V call is TRBV28, the J call TRBJ2-7; 10 bases are a match to TRBD1. CDR3 length: 16 amino acids. Germline values: CDR1 MDHEN, CDR2 SYDVKM. V lost 5 bases and J lost 0; bases outside the gene matches: 7. The CDR3 loop reads CASSLHRDRGSYEQYV. The DNA for the CDR3 is TGTGCCAGCAGTCTCCACCGGGACAGGGGCTCCTACGAGCAGTACGTC.

This chain links TRBV4-3 with TRBJ1-5; possible D gene TRBD1, 5 bases. The germline V gene has CDR1 LGHNA and CDR2 YSLEER. V lost 1 base and J lost 2, with 12 bases in between. The CDR3 runs 16 residues. CDR3 residues: CASSQAQGTGNQPQHF. DNA of the CDR3: TGCGCCAGCAGCCAAGCCCAGGGAACGGGCAATCAGCCCCAGCATTTT.